This T cell receptor (beta chain) was identified during a study of response to subunit inactivated influenza vaccine. TCRdb reprocessed the RT-PCR reads via MiXCR and lists one record per CDR3 protein. Of about 500,000 distinct CDR3 sequences listed, about 15% are singletons. Germline lookup yields CDR1 DFQATT and CDR2 SNEGSKA (reference sequence). Trimming took 3 bases from V and 6 from J; bases not matched to a gene: 10. This CDR3 has 15 amino acids. Comment on this clonotype: What it binds is unknown.

General study results and limits: There was a suggestion from the authors that each seasonal influenza vaccination recruits few new T cells.

The receptor comes from a man between 50 and 70 years old who received an inactivated influenza vaccine. The rearrangement links TRBV20-1 to TRBJ1-4; TRBD1 agrees at 7 bases. The sample was CD4+ T cells sorted from PBMCs, taken less than 25 months after vaccination. The CDR3 DNA is TGCAGTGCTAGCCCCCCGGGACAGCCCGATGAAAAACTGTTTTTT. This encodes CSASPPGQPDEKLFF.